The entry below describes one T cell receptor beta chain. Antigen: not known. This sample is drawn from a study of shared clonotypes between healthy human individuals. Findings and limits, study-wide: Inspection by rarefaction showed sorted-subset sequencing to be incomplete despite large depth. Clonotype sharing across four donors was observed for around 4.8% of naive CD4 clonotypes.

Authors' analysis steps: Filtering of immunoSEQ junctional sequences could not match full-length read filtering. Here immunoSEQ multiplex PCR was the method, and the copy in TCRdb shows in-frame clones only, minus some. That table is the source of V, J and clone size, and D and trimming were worked out from the DNA. The sample gives roughly 550,000 clones, 95% of which show up once; 0.11% is in the top ten. Naive CD8 cells were CD45RO-negative, positively selected for CCR7, excluding terminally differentiated effector memory CD45RA+ cells. The V end lost 3 bases, the J end lost 0 bases, and 12 bases lay between the germline ends. The CDR3 sequence is 15 residues long. The germline V gene encodes CDR1 SQVTM and CDR2 ANQGSEA.

The TCR originated in a woman in her 30s in good health. The chain combines TRBV29-1 with TRBJ2-1, with D possibly being TRBD2 (6 bases). The sequenced sample was naive CD8+ T cells sorted from blood. As DNA, the CDR3 is TGCAGCGTTGATACCTTGGGGGGCTCCTACAATGAGCAGTTCTTC. This translates into CSVDTLGGSYNEQFF.